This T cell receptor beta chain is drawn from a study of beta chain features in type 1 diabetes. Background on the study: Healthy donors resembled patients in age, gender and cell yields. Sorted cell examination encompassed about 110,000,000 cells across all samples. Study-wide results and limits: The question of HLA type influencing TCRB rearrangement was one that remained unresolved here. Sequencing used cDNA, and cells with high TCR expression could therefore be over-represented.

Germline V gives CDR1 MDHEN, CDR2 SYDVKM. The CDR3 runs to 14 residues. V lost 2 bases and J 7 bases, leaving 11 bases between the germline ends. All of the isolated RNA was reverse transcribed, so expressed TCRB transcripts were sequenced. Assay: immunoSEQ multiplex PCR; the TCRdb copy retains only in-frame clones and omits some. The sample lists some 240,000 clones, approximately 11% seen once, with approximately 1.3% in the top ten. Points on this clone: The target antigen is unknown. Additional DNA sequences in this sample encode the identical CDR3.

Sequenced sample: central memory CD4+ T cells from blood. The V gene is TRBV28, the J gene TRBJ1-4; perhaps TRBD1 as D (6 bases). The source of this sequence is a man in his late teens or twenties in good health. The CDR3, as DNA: TGTGCCAGCAGTTTAGTCGGGGGCGGTGAAAAACTGTTTTTT. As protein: CASSLVGGGEKLFF.